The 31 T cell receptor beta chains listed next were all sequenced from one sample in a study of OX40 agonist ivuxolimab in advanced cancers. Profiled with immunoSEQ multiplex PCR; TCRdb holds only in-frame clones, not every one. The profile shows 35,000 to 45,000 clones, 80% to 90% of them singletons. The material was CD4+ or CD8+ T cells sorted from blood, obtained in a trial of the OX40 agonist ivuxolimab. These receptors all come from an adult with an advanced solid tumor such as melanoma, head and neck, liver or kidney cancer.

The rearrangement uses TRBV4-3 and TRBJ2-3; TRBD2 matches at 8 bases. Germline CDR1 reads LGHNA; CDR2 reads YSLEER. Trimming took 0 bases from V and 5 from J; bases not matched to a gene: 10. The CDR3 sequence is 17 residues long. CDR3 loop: CASSQDFRGGAGDTQYF. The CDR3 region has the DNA TGCGCCAGCAGCCAAGATTTCCGGGGGGGGGCTGGAGATACGCAGTATTTT.

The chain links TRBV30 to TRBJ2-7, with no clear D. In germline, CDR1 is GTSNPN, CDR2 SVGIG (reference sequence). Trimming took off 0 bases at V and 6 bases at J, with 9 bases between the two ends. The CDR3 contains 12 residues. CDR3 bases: TGTGCCTGGAGTGTAAGGGTTCCCGAGCAGTACTTC. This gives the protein CAWSVRVPEQYF.

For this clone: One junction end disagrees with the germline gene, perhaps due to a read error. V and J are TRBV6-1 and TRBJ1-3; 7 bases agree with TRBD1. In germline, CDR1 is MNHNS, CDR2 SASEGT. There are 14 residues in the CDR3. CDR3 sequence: CASSRQGSGSTIYF. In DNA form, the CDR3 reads TGTGCCAGCAGTCGACAGGGCTCTGGAAGCACCATATATTTT.

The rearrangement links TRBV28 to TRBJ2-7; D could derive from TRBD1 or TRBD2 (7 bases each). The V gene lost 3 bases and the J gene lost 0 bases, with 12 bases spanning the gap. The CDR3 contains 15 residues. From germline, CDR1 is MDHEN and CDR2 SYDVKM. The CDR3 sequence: CASSFAGGGSYEQYF. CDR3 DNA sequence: TGTGCCAGCAGTTTTGCAGGGGGGGGCTCCTACGAGCAGTACTTC.

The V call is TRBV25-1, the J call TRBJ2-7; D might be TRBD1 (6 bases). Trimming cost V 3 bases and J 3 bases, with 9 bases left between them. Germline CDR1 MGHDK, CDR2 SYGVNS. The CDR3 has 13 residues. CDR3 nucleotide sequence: TGTGCCAGCAGTGACAGGGGCCGCTACGAGCAGTACTTC. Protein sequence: CASSDRGRYEQYF.

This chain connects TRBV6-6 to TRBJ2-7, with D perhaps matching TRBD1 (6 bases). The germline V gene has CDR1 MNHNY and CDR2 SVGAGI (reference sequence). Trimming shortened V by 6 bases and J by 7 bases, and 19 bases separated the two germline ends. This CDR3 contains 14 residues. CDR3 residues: CASRQLQTGREQYF. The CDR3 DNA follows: TGTGCCAGCAGACAATTACAAACAGGGAGAGAGCAGTACTTC.

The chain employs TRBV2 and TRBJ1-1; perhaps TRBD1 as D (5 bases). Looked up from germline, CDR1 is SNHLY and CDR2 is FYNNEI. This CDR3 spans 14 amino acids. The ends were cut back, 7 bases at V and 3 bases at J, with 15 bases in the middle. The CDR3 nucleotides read TGTGCCAGCACAACCTCCAGGGTGGACACTGAAGCTTTCTTT. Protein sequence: CASTTSRVDTEAFF. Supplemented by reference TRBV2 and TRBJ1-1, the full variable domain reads EPEVTQTPSHQVTQMGQEVILRCVPISNHLYFYWYRQILGQKVEFLVSFYNNEISEKSEIFDDQFSVERPDGSNFTLKIRSTKLEDSAMYFCASTTSRVDTEAFFGQGTRLTVV.

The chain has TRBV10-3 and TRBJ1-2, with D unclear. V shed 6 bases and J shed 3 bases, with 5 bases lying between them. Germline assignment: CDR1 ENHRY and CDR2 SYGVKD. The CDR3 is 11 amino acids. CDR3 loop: CAISGHYGYTF. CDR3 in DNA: TGTGCCATCAGCGGACACTATGGCTACACCTTC.

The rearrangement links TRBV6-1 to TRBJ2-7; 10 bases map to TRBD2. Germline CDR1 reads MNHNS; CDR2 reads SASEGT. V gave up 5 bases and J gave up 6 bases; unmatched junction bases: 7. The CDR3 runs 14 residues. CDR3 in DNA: TGTGCCAGCAGTCTTAGCGGGGGGAGTGGCGAGCAGTACTTC. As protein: CASSLSGGSGEQYF.

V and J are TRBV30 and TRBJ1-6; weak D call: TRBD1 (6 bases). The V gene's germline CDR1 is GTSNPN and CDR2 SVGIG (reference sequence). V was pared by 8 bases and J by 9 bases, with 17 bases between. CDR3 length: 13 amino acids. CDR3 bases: TGTGCCGGTAACAGGGATATGCGTTCACCCCTCCACTTT. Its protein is CAGNRDMRSPLHF.

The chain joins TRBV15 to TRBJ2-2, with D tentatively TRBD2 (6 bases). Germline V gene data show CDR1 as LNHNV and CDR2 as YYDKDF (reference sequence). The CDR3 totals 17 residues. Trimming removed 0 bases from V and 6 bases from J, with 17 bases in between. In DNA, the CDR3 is TGTGCCACCAGCAGAGATCGGGGGTCAAAAGGGGCCGGGGAGCTGTTTTTT. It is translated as CATSRDRGSKGAGELFF. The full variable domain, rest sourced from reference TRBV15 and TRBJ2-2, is DAMVIQNPRYQVTQFGKPVTLSCSQTLNHNVMYWYQQKSSQAPKLLFHYYDKDFNNEADTPDNFQSRRPNTSFCFLDIRSPGLGDTAMYLCATSRDRGSKGAGELFFGEGSRLTVL.

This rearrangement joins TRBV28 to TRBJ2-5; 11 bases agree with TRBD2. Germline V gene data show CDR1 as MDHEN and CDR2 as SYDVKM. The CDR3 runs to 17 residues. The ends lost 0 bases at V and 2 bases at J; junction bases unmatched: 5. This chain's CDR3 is CASSLWGGLAEQETQYF. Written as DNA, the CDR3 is TGTGCCAGCAGTTTATGGGGGGGACTAGCGGAACAAGAGACCCAGTACTTC.

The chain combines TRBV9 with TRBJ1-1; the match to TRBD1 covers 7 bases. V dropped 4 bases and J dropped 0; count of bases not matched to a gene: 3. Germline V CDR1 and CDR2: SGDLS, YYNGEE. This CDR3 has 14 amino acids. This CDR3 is CASSPGTVNTEAFF. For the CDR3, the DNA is TGTGCCAGCAGCCCCGGGACAGTGAACACTGAAGCTTTCTTT. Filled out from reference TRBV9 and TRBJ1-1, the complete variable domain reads DSGVTQTPKHLITATGQRVTLRCSPRSGDLSVYWYQQSLDQGLQFLIQYYNGEERAKGNILERFSAQQFPDLHSELNLSSLELGDSALYFCASSPGTVNTEAFFGQGTRLTVV.

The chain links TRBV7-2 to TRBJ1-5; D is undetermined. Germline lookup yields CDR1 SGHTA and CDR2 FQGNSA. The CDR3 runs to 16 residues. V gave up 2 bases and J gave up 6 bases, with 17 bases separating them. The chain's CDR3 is CASSLFLGGWGQPQHF. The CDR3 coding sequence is TGTGCCAGCAGCTTATTTTTGGGTGGTTGGGGTCAGCCCCAGCATTTT.

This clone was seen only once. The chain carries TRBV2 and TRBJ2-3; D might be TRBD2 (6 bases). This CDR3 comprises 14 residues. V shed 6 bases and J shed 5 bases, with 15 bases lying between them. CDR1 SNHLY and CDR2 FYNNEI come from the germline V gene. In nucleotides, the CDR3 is TGTGCCAGCAGCCCGGGACCGCGGGGAGATACGCAGTATTTT. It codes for CASSPGPRGDTQYF.

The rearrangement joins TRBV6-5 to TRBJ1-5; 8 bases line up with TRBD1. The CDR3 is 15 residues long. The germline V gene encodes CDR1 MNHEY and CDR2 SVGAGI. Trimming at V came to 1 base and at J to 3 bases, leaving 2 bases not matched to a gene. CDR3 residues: CASSYWDRFNQPQHF. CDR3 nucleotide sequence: TGTGCCAGCAGTTACTGGGACAGGTTCAATCAGCCCCAGCATTTT.

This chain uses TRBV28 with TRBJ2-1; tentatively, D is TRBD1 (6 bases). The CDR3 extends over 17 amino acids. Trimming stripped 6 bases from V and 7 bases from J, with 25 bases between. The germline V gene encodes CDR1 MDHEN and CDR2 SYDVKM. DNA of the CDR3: TGTGCCAGCAGCACCCGACTGCCACAGGGTAGGATTAATGAGCAGTTCTTC. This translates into CASSTRLPQGRINEQFF.

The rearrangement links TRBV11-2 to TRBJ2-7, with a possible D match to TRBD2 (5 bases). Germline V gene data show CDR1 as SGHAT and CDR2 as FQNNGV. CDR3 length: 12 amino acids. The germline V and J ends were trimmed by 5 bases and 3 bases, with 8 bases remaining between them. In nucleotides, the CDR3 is TGTGCCAGCAGCCCTACTAGCTACGAGCAGTACTTC. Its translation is CASSPTSYEQYF.

The DNA of the CDR3 is TGTGCCAGTAGTCCACCCGGGACAGTGGGGGATACGCAGTATTTT. This codes for CASSPPGTVGDTQYF. This chain uses TRBV19 with TRBJ2-3; 7 positions agree with TRBD1. The CDR3 contains 15 residues. Germline assignment: CDR1 LNHDA and CDR2 SQIVND (reference sequence). The ends lost 5 bases at V and 6 bases at J; junction bases unmatched: 11.

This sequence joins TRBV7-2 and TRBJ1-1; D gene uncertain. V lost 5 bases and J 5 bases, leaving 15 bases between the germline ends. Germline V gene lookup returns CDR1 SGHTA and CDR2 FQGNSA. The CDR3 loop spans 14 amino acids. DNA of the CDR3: TGTGCCAGCAGCATCAAAGGACGAGGAACTGAAGCTTTCTTT. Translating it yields CASSIKGRGTEAFF.

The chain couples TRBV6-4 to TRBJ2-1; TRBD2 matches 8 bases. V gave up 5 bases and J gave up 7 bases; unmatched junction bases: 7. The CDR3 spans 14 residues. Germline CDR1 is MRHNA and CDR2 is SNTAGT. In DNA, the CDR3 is TGTGCCAGCAGTCCTGCGGGACTAGGGAATGAGCAGTTCTTC. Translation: CASSPAGLGNEQFF.

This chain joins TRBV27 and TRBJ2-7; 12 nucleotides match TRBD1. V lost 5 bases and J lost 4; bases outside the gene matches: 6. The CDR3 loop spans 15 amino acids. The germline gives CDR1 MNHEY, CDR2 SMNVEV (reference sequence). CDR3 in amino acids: CASSPGQGALYEQYF. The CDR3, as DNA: TGTGCCAGCAGTCCGGGACAGGGGGCTTTATACGAGCAGTACTTC.

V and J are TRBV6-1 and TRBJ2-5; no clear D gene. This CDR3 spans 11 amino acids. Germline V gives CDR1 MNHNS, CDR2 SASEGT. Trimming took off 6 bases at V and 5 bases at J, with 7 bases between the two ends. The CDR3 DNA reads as TGTGCCAGCAGCCGCTGGGAGACCCAGTACTTC. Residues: CASSRWETQYF.

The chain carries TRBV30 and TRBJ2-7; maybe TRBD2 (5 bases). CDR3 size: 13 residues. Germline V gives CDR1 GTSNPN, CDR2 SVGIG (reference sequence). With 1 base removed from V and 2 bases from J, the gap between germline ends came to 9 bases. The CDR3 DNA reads TGTGCCTGGAGTGGATACGGGGCCTACGAGCAGTACTTC. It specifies CAWSGYGAYEQYF.

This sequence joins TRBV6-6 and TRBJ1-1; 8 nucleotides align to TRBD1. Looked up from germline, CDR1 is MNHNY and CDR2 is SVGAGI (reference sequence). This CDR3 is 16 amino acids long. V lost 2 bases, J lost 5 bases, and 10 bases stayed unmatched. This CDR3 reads CASSYHPRGRGTEAFF. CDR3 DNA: TGTGCCAGCAGTTACCATCCCAGGGGGCGGGGGACTGAAGCTTTCTTT.

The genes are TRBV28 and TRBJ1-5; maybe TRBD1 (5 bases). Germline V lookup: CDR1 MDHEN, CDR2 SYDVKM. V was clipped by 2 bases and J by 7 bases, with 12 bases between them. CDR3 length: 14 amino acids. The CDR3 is CASSLGGAEQPQHF. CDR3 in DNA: TGTGCCAGCAGTTTAGGGGGAGCAGAACAGCCCCAGCATTTT.

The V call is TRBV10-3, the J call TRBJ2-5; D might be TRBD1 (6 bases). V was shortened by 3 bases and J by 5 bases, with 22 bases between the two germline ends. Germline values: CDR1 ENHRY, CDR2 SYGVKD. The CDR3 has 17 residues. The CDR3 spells CAISDPGRTEAEETQYF. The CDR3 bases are TGTGCCATCAGTGACCCGGGCCGGACAGAGGCGGAGGAGACCCAGTACTTC.

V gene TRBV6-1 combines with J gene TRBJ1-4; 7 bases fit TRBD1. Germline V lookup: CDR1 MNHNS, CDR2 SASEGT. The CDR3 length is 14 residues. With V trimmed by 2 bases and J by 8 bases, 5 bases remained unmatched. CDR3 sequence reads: CASSEHRGGEKLFF. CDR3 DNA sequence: TGTGCCAGCAGTGAACACAGGGGAGGGGAAAAACTGTTTTTT.

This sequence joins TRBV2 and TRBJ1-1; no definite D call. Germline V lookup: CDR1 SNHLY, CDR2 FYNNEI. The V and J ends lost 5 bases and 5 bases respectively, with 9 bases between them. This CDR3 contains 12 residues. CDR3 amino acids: CASSPRWTEAFF. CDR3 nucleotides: TGTGCCAGCAGTCCTCGTTGGACTGAAGCTTTCTTT.

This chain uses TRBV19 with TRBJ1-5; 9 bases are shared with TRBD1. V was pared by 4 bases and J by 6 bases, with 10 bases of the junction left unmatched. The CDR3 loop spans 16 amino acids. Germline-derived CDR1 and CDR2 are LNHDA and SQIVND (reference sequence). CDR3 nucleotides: TGTGCCAGTAGTAGATATACAGGGGGCGCCGGTCAGCCCCAGCATTTT. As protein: CASSRYTGGAGQPQHF.

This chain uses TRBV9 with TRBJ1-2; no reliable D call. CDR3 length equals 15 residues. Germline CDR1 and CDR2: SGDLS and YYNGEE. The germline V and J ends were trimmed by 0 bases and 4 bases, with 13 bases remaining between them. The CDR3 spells CASSVGPISSYGYTF. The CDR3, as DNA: TGTGCCAGCAGCGTAGGGCCGATCTCCTCCTATGGCTACACCTTC.